This T cell receptor beta chain originates from a study of OX40 agonist ivuxolimab in advanced cancers. In the study overall: Ivuxolimab, which targeted the costimulatory receptor OX40 (CD134), was an agonistic, fully human IgG2 monoclonal antibody. Intravenous ivuxolimab was administered to patients every 2 weeks at six dose levels: 0.01, 0.1, 0.3, 1.5, 3 and 10 mg/kg. Of the approximately 54 dose-escalation patients, hepatocellular carcinoma was present in approximately 20, melanoma in around 15, renal cell carcinoma in 9 and head and neck cancer in 9. In the dose-escalation cohort, 82.7% of patients were male, and the mean age was around 60 years, with a range of roughly 20 to 85. Prior anti-PD-1, anti-PD-L1 or anti-CTLA-4 therapy was permitted, and checkpoint inhibitors had been received by roughly 42% of dose-escalation patients. Partial responses occurred in three dose-escalation patients, of whom one had hepatocellular carcinoma and two had cutaneous melanoma. The purpose of peripheral TCRbeta sequencing was to test whether ivuxolimab changed TCR sequence diversity and led to clonal T-cell expansion. The paper reports the monotherapy dose-escalation portion (N of about 47 patients) of the phase I ivuxolimab trial. Beyond this particular receptor, the publication reports: Low levels of normalized T-cell clonal expansion were also seen in some patients who did not respond. The antigen specificity of the peripheral T cells that underwent clonal expansion was not determined. On average, CD8+ T cells showed more expanded clones than CD4+ T cells after ivuxolimab. Partial responders in the 0.1-3.0 mg/kg groups had among the lowest normalized peripheral clonal expansion, especially among CD8+ T cells. At doses of 0.1 to 3.0 mg/kg, clonal expansion of both CD4+ and CD8+ blood T cells was observed from baseline to week 6.

Regarding this clone: No antigen is known for it. Base quality data are lacking; no much larger clone is found one base away.

Patients with a history of autoimmune disease or receiving systemic immunosuppression were excluded from the trial. In every dose cohort, peripheral blood was drawn for TCR sequencing at baseline, cycle 4 day 1, and cycle 7 day 1. The samples were taken from a phase I, first-in-human, multicenter, open-label dose-escalation trial of ivuxolimab. Adults with locally advanced or metastatic head and neck squamous cell, hepatocellular, melanoma or renal cell carcinoma were enrolled in the trial. Before TCR sequencing, CD4+ T cells and CD8+ T cells were sorted from peripheral blood as separate populations. Reading from cysteine to phenylalanine, the CDR3 counts 16 amino acids. Only CDR3 DNA remains: 48 bases, in frame from the first base. Relative to germline, V is missing 7 bases and J is missing 3 bases, with 11 bases of the junction outside any gene match. Via the germline V gene, CDR1 is ENHRY and CDR2 SYGVKD.

Genomic DNA was extracted from sorted cells for sequencing of the TCRbeta CDR3 region. The immunoSEQ Assay was used for sequencing of TCRbeta CDR3 regions. In its TCRdb copy, this immuneACCESS table keeps in-frame sequences only and misses some clones. Where compared with another copy, unresolved V genes explain less than half of these, and the others have no known cause. The table for this sample lists tens of thousands of clones; around 87% of them were counted only once. The ten biggest clones cover 0.45% to 0.7% of the sample. This sequence uses TRBV10-3 and TRBJ2-5, with 10 central nucleotides matching TRBD2. The receptor was isolated from an adult with an advanced solid tumor such as melanoma, head and neck, liver or kidney cancer. Sequencing was performed on CD4+ or CD8+ T cells sorted from blood, taken in a trial of the OX40 agonist ivuxolimab. The nucleotide sequence reads as follows: TGTGCCATCAAAGGCGCTAGTGGACTAGCGGAAGAGACCCAGTACTTC. Its protein product is CAIKGASGLAEETQYF.